The TCR beta chain under discussion was sequenced for a study of molecular identifiers for immune sequencing clone quantification. TCRdb re-called the PCR reads through MiXCR, storing one row per CDR3 protein. Found here are some 680,000 distinct CDR3 sequences, about 25% of them singletons; the top ten hold roughly 0.83%. This clonotype has only a few counts. The sequence was obtained from a human donor in good health. Some libraries in this study had Jurkat cell RNA spiked in. Sequences were obtained from naive CD8+ T cells from blood, with Jurkat cell RNA spiked in. Subset defined: FACS-sorted CD8+CD4-CCR7+CD45RA+ naive T cells.

The CDR3 nucleotides read TGCGCCAGCAGCCAAGAAGGGGCGGGCGAGCAGTACTTC. Its translation: CASSQEGAGEQYF. The V gene is TRBV4-1, the J gene TRBJ2-7; perhaps D is TRBD1 or TRBD2 (5 bases each). The CDR3 contains 13 residues. Trimming cost V 0 bases and J 6 bases, with 9 bases left between them. Germline V gene sequence: CDR1 MGHRA, CDR2 YSYEKL.